This T cell receptor beta chain came from a study of cytomegalovirus exposure and HLA in healthy donors. The study's findings and limits: It was only CMV serostatus that was available as immune exposure information. A later analysis revealed that TCR association rates differed between HLA loci, peaking at DRB1 and bottoming out at HLA-C. Earlier findings revealed that most TCR beta V segments proved productive either about 87% or about 30% of the time.

PCR amplification relied on 60 Vbeta primers (plus 13 Jbeta primers). The protocol was immunoSEQ multiplex PCR, while the TCRdb copy is restricted to in-frame clones and leaves out a portion. The data hold 170,000 or so clones, with around four fifths observed a single time. CDR3 length: 15 amino acids. CDR1 is MNHEY, CDR2 SMNVEV, per germline (reference sequence). V lost 5 bases, J lost 8 bases, and 21 bases lay in between. Concerning this clone: What it recognizes is unknown.

The donors (healthy individuals) were bone marrow donors. The rearrangement joins TRBV27 to TRBJ1-1; a weak D match, TRBD1 (6 bases). The source material was PBMCs. The TCR originated in a woman aged 25 to 39 in good health and CMV-seronegative. The CDR3 here is CASSPYFPVGAEAFF. In DNA form, the CDR3 reads TGTGCCAGCAGTCCATATTTCCCCGTGGGGGCAGAAGCTTTCTTT.